The T cell receptor beta chain described here comes from a study of T-cell reconstitution after alpha-beta-depleted transplantation in children. Study findings and constraints: After transplant, at about two months, alpha-beta T cells were reportedly derived from several hundred expanded graft clones. It was newly produced T cells that mostly accounted for T-cell counts and diversity one year after transplant. The study traced high day-60 TCRbeta diversity in some patients to surviving recipient T cells and thymic progenitors.

From germline, CDR1 is SGHTA and CDR2 FQGNSA. The CDR3 contains 15 residues. V trimming: 4 bases; J trimming: 6 bases; junction bases outside the gene matches: 5. Concerning this clonotype: Antigen specificity is unknown.

A library of TCRbeta sequences, prepared with unique molecular identifiers, was generated. A single record per CDR3 protein comes from TCRdb applying MiXCR to the PCR reads. The sample consists of approximately 9,000 distinct CDR3 sequences, about 16% of them appearing once. The sample consisted of PBMCs, mostly from graft donor cells, taken 60 days after TCRalphabeta/CD19-depleted stem cell transplant. The source is a girl under three years old who had a stem cell transplant for combined immunodeficiency, so the T cells may come from the graft donor. The chain uses TRBV7-2 and TRBJ2-7; 14 positions match TRBD2. The CDR3, as DNA: TGTGCCAGCAGCTCAAGACTAGCGGGGGGGCTCGAGCAGTACTTC. Its protein product is CASSSRLAGGLEQYF.